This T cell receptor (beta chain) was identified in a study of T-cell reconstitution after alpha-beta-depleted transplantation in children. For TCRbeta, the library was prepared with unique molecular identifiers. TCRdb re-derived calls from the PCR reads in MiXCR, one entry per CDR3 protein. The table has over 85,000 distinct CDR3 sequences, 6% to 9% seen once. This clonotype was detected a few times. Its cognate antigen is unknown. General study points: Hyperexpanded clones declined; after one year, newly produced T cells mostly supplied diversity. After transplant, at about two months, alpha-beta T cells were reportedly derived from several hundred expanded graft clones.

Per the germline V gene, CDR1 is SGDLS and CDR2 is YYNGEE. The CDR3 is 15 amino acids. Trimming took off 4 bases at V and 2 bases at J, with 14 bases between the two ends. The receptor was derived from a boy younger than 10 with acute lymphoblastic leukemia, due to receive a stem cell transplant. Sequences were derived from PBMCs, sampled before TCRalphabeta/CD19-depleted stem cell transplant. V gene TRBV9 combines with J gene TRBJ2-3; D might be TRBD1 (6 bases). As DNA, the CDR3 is TGTGCCAGCAGCTTCGACAGGTTCTTCACAGATACGCAGTATTTT. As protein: CASSFDRFFTDTQYF. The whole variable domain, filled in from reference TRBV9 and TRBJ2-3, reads DSGVTQTPKHLITATGQRVTLRCSPRSGDLSVYWYQQSLDQGLQFLIQYYNGEERAKGNILERFSAQQFPDLHSELNLSSLELGDSALYFCASSFDRFFTDTQYFGPGTRLTVL.